Here is one T cell receptor (beta chain) with its context. Antigen unknown. The CDR3 has 15 amino acids. The germline V gene has CDR1 SGDLS and CDR2 YYNGEE. Trimming removed 3 bases from V and 5 bases from J, with 14 bases in between. The source of the sample is a study of sequential checkpoint blockade in melanoma. At the level of the study: Arm A got nivolumab then ipilimumab; arm B the reverse, 1:1. Both treatment sequences were followed by maintenance nivolumab. TCRβ was sequenced from DNA of about 94 pretreatment tumors. Study-level results: For nivolumab-first patients, baseline tumor clonality was associated with response.

Only in-frame clones appear in the TCRdb table, and some are missing; sequencing was by immunoSEQ multiplex PCR. The sample lists tens of thousands of clones; roughly a third were seen once. Treatment in this sample: randomized to nivolumab then ipilimumab (arm A) or the reverse (arm B). The chain joins TRBV9 to TRBJ2-2; D unresolved. Sequencing was performed on tumor tissue (inferred from file names), taken from a patient given nivolumab and ipilimumab in sequence. The origin of this receptor is a human donor with melanoma. This CDR3 is CASSASLLRTGELFF. The CDR3 bases are TGTGCCAGCAGCGCCTCTCTTTTACGGACCGGGGAGCTGTTTTTT.